These 10 T cell receptor beta chains came from one sample sequenced in a study of cytomegalovirus exposure and HLA in healthy donors. Primers included in the PCR were 60 Vbeta and 13 Jbeta primers. Data came from immunoSEQ multiplex PCR; TCRdb stores just in-frame clones and leaves some out. The table records 100,000 to 150,000 clones, roughly 80% of them present only once. The sample was PBMCs. These receptors all come from a man under 40 in good health and CMV-seropositive.

The rearrangement uses TRBV27 and TRBJ2-7, with D tentatively TRBD2 (6 bases). CDR3 length: 14 amino acids. Trimming cost V 8 bases and J 2 bases, with 16 bases left between them. CDR1 and CDR2 (germline): MNHEY, SMNVEV (reference sequence). The CDR3 DNA reads as TGTGCCAGCTCCCCCAGGGAGGCGGCCTACGAGCAGTACTTC. This gives the protein CASSPREAAYEQYF.

The V call is TRBV7-2, the J call TRBJ2-6; perhaps TRBD1 as D (5 bases). V shed 4 bases and J shed 6 bases, with 19 bases lying between them. Germline-derived CDR1 and CDR2 are SGHTA and FQGNSA. CDR3 size: 17 residues. Written as DNA, the CDR3 is TGTGCCAGCAGCTACCGCTTTCAGGGCTCGGAGGCCAACGTCCTGACTTTC. Amino acid sequence: CASSYRFQGSEANVLTF.

This clone was counted between two and nine times. The chain has TRBV10-1 and TRBJ2-3; tentative D call: TRBD1 (5 bases). V lost 1 base, J lost 0 bases, and 8 bases lay in between. The germline V gene has CDR1 WNHNN and CDR2 SYGVQD (reference sequence). The CDR3 totals 15 residues. The CDR3 loop is CASSELQESTDTQYF. CDR3 coding DNA: TGCGCCAGCAGTGAGTTACAGGAGAGCACAGATACGCAGTATTTT.

The J gene is TRBJ2-1, the V gene TRBV10-2; 7 bases are a match to TRBD2. V shed 4 bases and J 4 bases; nucleotides not matched to a gene: 1. This CDR3 spans 13 amino acids. CDR1 is WSHSY and CDR2 is SAAADI in the germline V gene. The CDR3 sequence is CASSGTRYNEQFF. CDR3 coding DNA: TGCGCCAGCAGTGGGACTAGATACAATGAGCAGTTCTTC.

The chain links TRBV4-1 to TRBJ2-7, with 10 bases identical to TRBD2. V lost 1 base, J lost 2 bases, and 11 bases stayed unmatched. CDR1 is MGHRA, CDR2 YSYEKL, per germline. This CDR3 has 18 residues. The CDR3 region has the DNA TGCGCCAGCAGCCAAGGTGAGGGGGCTAGCGGGAGCCCCTACGAGCAGTACTTC. Protein: CASSQGEGASGSPYEQYF.

The chain carries TRBV30 and TRBJ2-7, with TRBD1 as a possible D gene (5 bases). The length of the CDR3 is 11 residues. Trimming cost V 3 bases and J 7 bases, with 10 bases left between them. Germline values: CDR1 GTSNPN, CDR2 SVGIG (reference sequence). The DNA of the CDR3 is TGTGCCTGGAGCAGGGTTGGAGAGCAGTACTTC. It yields the protein CAWSRVGEQYF.

V is TRBV5-4 and J is TRBJ2-7; tentative D call: TRBD2 (6 bases). The germline V and J ends were trimmed by 0 bases and 7 bases, with 11 bases remaining between them. The CDR3 is made up of 13 amino acids. Germline V gives CDR1 SGHNT, CDR2 YYREEE (reference sequence). The CDR3 DNA sequence: TGTGCCAGCAGCTTGGAGAGGGGAGGAGAGCAGTACTTC. This gives the protein CASSLERGGEQYF.

This chain links TRBV4-2 with TRBJ2-7; 11 positions agree with TRBD1. CDR1 and CDR2 (germline): LGHNA, YNFKEQ. Germline trimming cut 0 bases from V and 5 bases from J; bases unmatched to any gene: 6. The CDR3 extends over 16 amino acids. CDR3 nucleotide sequence: TGTGCCAGCAGCCAAGACCCCGGGACAGGGGGACACGAGCAGTACTTC. Amino acids: CASSQDPGTGGHEQYF.

A note on this clone: Different DNA sequences within this sample yield the same CDR3. The V and J genes are TRBV27 and TRBJ2-2; possible D gene TRBD1, 5 bases. The ends were cut back, 2 bases at V and 7 bases at J, with 11 bases in the middle. CDR3 length equals 14 residues. Germline CDR1 MNHEY, CDR2 SMNVEV (reference sequence). The chain's CDR3 is CASSLQGIGGELFF. The CDR3 bases are TGTGCCAGCAGTTTACAGGGTATCGGCGGGGAGCTGTTTTTT.

This chain joins TRBV19 and TRBJ2-2, with no clear D. The CDR3 consists of 14 residues. CDR1 is LNHDA and CDR2 is SQIVND in the germline V gene (reference sequence). V was trimmed by 7 bases and J by 1 base, leaving 10 bases between them. The CDR3 bases are TGTGCCAGTAAATTGCAGGTGAACACCGGGGAGCTGTTTTTT. It translates to CASKLQVNTGELFF.